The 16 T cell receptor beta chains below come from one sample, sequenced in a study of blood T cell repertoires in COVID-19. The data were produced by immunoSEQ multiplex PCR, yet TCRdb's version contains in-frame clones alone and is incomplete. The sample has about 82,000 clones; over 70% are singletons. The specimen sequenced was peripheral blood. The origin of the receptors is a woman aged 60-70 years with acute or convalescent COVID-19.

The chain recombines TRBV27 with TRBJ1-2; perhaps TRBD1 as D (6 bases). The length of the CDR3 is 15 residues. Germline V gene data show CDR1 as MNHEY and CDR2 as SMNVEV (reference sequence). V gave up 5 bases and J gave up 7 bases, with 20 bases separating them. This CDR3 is CASSLRQEPIIGYTF. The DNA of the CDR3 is TGTGCCAGCAGTCTCAGACAGGAACCGATTATTGGCTACACCTTC.

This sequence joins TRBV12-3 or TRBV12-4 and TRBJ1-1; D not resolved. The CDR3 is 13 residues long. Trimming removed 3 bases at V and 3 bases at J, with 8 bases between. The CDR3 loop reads CASSLFIDTEAFF. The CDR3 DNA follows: TGTGCCAGCAGTTTGTTTATTGACACTGAAGCTTTCTTT.

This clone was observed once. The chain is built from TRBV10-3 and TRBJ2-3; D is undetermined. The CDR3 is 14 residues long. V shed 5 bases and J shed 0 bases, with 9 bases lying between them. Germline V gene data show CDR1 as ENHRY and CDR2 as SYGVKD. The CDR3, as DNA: TGTGCCATCAGTAGCTCGGTGAGCACAGATACGCAGTATTTT. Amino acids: CAISSSVSTDTQYF.

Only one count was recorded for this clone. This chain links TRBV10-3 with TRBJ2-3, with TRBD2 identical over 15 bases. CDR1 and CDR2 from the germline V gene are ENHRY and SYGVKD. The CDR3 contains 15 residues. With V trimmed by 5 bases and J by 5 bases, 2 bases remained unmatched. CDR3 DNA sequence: TGTGCCATCAGTTGGACTAGCGGGAGGGTAGATACGCAGTATTTT. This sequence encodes CAISWTSGRVDTQYF.

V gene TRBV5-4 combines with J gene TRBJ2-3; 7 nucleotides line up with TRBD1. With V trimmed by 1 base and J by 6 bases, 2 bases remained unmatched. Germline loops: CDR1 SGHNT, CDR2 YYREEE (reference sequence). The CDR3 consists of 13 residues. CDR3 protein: CASSLPQGDTQYF. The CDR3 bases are TGTGCCAGCAGCTTGCCACAGGGGGATACGCAGTATTTT.

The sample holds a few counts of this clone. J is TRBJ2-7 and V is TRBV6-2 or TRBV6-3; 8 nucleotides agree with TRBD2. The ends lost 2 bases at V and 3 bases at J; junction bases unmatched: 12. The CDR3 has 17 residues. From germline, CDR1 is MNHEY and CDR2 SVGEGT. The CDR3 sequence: CASSYGLAGRINYEQYF. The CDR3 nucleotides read TGTGCCAGCAGTTACGGGCTAGCGGGCCGGATTAACTACGAGCAGTACTTC.

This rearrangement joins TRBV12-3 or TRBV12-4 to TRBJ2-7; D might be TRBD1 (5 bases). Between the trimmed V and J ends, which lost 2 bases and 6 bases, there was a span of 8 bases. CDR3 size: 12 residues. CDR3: CASSLKGREQYF. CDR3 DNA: TGTGCCAGCAGTTTAAAGGGGCGCGAGCAGTACTTC.

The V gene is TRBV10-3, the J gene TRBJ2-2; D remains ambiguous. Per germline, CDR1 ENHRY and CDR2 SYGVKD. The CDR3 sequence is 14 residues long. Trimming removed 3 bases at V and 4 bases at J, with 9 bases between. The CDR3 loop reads CAISEFQITGELFF. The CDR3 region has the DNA TGTGCCATCAGTGAATTTCAGATCACCGGGGAGCTGTTTTTT.

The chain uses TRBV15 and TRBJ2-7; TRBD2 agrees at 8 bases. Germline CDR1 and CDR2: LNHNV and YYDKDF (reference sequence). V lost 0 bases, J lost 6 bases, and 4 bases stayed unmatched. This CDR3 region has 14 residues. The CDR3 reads CATSRDRAGGEQYF. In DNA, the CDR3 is TGTGCCACCAGCAGAGATAGGGCGGGAGGCGAGCAGTACTTC.

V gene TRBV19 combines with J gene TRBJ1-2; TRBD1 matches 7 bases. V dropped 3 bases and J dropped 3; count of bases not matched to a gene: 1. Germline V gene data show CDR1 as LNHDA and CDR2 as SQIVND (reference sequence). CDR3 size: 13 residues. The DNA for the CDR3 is TGTGCCAGTAGTATTCAGGGGGACTATGGCTACACCTTC. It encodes CASSIQGDYGYTF. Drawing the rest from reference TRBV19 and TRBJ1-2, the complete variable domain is DGGITQSPKYLFRKEGQNVTLSCEQNLNHDAMYWYRQDPGQGLRLIYYSQIVNDFQKGDIAEGYSVSREKKESFPLTVTSAQKNPTAFYLCASSIQGDYGYTFGSGTRLTVV.

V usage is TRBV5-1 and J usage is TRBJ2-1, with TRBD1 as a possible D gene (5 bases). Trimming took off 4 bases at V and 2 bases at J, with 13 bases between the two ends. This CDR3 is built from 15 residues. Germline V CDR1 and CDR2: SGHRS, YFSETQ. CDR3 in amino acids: CASSTSQATYNEQFF. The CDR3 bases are TGCGCCAGCAGCACGTCACAGGCAACCTACAATGAGCAGTTCTTC.

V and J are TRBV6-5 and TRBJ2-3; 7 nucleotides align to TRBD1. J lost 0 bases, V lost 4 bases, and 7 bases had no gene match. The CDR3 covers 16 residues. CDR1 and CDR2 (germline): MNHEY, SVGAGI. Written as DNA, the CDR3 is TGTGCCAGCAGTTCATCCGGGACAGTGAGCACAGATACGCAGTATTTT. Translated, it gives CASSSSGTVSTDTQYF.

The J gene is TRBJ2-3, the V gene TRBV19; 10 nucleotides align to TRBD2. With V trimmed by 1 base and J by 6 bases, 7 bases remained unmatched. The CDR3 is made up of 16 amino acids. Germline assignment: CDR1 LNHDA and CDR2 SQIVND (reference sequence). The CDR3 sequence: CASSIASGSPKDTQYF. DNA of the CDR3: TGTGCCAGTAGTATAGCTAGCGGGAGCCCCAAGGATACGCAGTATTTT.

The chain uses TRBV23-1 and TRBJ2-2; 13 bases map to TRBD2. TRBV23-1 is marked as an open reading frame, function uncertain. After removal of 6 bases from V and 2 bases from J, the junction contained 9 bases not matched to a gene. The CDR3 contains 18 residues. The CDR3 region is CASSQTSGGRLNTGELFF. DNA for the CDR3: TGCGCCAGCAGCCAGACTAGCGGGGGGAGACTTAACACCGGGGAGCTGTTTTTT.

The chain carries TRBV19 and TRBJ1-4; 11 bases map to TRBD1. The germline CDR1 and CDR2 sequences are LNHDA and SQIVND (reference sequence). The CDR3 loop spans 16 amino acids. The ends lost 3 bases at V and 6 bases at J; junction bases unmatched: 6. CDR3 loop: CASSIGQGASHEKLFF. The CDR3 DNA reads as TGTGCCAGTAGTATCGGACAGGGGGCCTCGCATGAAAAACTGTTTTTT.

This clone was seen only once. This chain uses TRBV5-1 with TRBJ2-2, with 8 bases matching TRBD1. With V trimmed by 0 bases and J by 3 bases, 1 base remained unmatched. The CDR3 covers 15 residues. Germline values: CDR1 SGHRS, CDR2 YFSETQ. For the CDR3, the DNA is TGCGCCAGCAGCTTGGCACAGGGGGACACCGGGGAGCTGTTTTTT. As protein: CASSLAQGDTGELFF.